This record concerns one T cell receptor beta chain sequence. This CDR3 spans 17 amino acids. Per germline, CDR1 SGDLS and CDR2 YYNGEE. Trimming cost V 4 bases and J 0 bases; bases outside gene matches: 6. These data belong to a study of blood T cell repertoires in COVID-19. About the study: PBMCs, B-cell-depleted T cells, or T cells were the source of the cDNA or gDNA that made up the material.

The method was immunoSEQ multiplex PCR; TCRdb's version includes in-frame clones alone and lacks a portion of them. The profile shows some 160,000 clones, around four fifths of them singletons. Clinical histories supplied by participants themselves formed the basis of cohort assignment. Donors in Cohort 3 who had recovered were those with two negative PCRs, healthcare professional clearance, or resolution of their symptoms. The J gene is TRBJ1-6, the V gene TRBV9, with 8 bases identical to TRBD1. This sequence originates from a woman aged 40 to 50 who had recovered from COVID-19. Sequences were obtained from PBMCs or T cells enriched from blood (not recorded which). The CDR3 region is CASSPWTGSSYNSPLHF. For the CDR3, the DNA is TGTGCCAGCAGCCCCTGGACAGGGAGCTCCTATAATTCACCCCTCCACTTT.